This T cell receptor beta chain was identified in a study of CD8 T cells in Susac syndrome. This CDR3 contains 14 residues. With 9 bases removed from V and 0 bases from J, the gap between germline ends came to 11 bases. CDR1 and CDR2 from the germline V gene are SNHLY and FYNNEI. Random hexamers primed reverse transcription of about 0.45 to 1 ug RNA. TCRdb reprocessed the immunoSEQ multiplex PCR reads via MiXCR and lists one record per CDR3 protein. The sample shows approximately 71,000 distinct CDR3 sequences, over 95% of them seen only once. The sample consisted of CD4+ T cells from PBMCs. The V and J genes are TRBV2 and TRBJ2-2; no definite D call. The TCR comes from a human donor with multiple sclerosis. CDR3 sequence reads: CASRVIANTGELFF. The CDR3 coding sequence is TGTGCCAGTCGGGTCATCGCGAACACCGGGGAGCTGTTTTTT.